What follows are 5 T cell receptor beta chains derived from one specimen sequenced in a study of tumor-infiltrating lymphocytes in primary liver carcinoma (dated by TCRdb to about 2017). Without any cell sorting, total RNA and DNA were extracted together from roughly 20-30 mg of bulk tissue using the AllPrep DNA/RNA mini kit. Instrument used: Illumina HiSeq 2500. Starting from about 500 ng total RNA, TCRbeta-specific cDNA was produced by reverse transcription with a constant-region primer and ProtoScript II reverse transcriptase. The TCRbeta libraries were prepared through three rounds of nested multiplex PCR following a slightly modified ARM-PCR procedure. Each of the first two PCR rounds ran for roughly 9 cycles using multiplex TRBV1-TRBV30 forward primers together with a Cbeta reverse primer. Using fastp trimming at Q25 and MiXCR clonotype assembly, TCRdb reanalyzed the public sequencing data and kept in-frame beta chains. Rows with one shared CDR3 protein collapse into an entry with the most common genes and DNA. This sample has about 54,000 distinct CDR3 sequences in its table, and roughly 77% of those were observed once. Jointly, the top ten make up about a quarter of the sample.

The source material was liver tumor tissue from sampling region 2. The cell subset or site label, read with the paper, signifies: tumor region T2, inferior pole. These receptors all come from a man between 40 and 49 years old with primary liver carcinoma and hepatitis B virus infection.

V is TRBV11-2 and J is TRBJ2-5; 14 bases line up with TRBD2. The CDR3 spans 16 residues. V lost 4 bases and J lost 5; bases outside the gene matches: 6. Germline V lookup: CDR1 SGHAT, CDR2 FQNNGV. The CDR3 region is CASSSRLAGGSETQYF. In DNA form, the CDR3 reads TGTGCCAGCAGCTCCCGACTAGCGGGAGGGTCGGAGACCCAGTACTTC.

On this clonotype: One end of the junction is discordant with germline, which a read error may explain. The CDR3 DNA reads as TGTGCCAACAGTTTCAAGGACTTAAAAGATACGCAGTATTTT. As protein: CANSFKDLKDTQYF. The V gene is TRBV6-5, the J gene TRBJ2-3; a possible D gene is TRBD2 (5 bases). The CDR3 loop spans 14 amino acids. Germline loops: CDR1 MNHEY, CDR2 SVGAGI.

This clonotype was seen only a few times. This CDR3 fails to terminate in the conserved phenylalanine or tryptophan, so it likely reflects a read error. The chain combines TRBV28 with TRBJ1-4; TRBD1 matches at 9 bases. The CDR3 is 15 amino acids. J gave up 6 bases and V 5 bases, and 7 bases lay outside the gene matches. CDR1 and CDR2 from the germline V gene are MDHEN and SYDVKM. The CDR3 DNA follows: TGTGCCAGCAGTCCCACAGGGGGCGCAGATGAAAAACTGTTTTCT. Its protein product is CASSPTGGADEKLFS.

This clonotype was recorded a few times. A much larger clone differs by one base, so this may be a read error. This chain joins TRBV5-1 and TRBJ2-7; no firm D call. The CDR3 loop spans 11 amino acids. Trimming removed 6 bases at V and 3 bases at J, with 7 bases between. Germline V gene lookup returns CDR1 SGHRS and CDR2 YFSETQ. CDR3 protein: CASKSGYEQYF. CDR3 DNA sequence: TGCGCCAGCAAATCAGGCTACGAGCAGTACTTC.

This clonotype occurred many times. This chain joins TRBV7-3 and TRBJ2-6; TRBD2 matches at 8 bases. Germline CDR1 is SGHTA and CDR2 is FQGTGA. CDR3 size: 21 residues. V trimming: 3 bases; J trimming: 2 bases; junction bases outside the gene matches: 18. DNA of the CDR3: TGTGCCAGCAGCTTGACCATAGCGGGATATAATGAGGTCCCTGGGGCCAACGTCCTGACTTTC. Amino acids: CASSLTIAGYNEVPGANVLTF.